This TCR beta chain was captured by sequencing in a study of T cells in Graves' hyperthyroidism and ophthalmopathy. Study conclusions and caveats: Among clonotypes expanded in thyroid above 0.001, most were also found in blood.

The patients, who ranged from 18 to 65 in age, presented with newly diagnosed hyperthyroidism lasting under 2 months. Patients were excluded because of uncontrolled infection, other autoimmune disease, pregnancy or lactation. Researchers amplified the TCR beta CDR3 regions from RNA transcripts. In the first-round RT-PCR of the TCR CDR3, the HTBI primer set was used. TCRdb reprocessed the multiplex PCR reads with MiXCR, giving one entry per CDR3 protein. The data show a few hundred thousand distinct CDR3 sequences, about 15% seen once. With respect to this clonotype: Its antigen is still unknown. A junction boundary mismatches the germline segment, possibly from a read error.

Per the germline V gene, CDR1 is DFQATT and CDR2 is SNEGSKA (reference sequence). The CDR3 is 14 residues long. The clonotype originates from a woman aged 30 to 39 with Graves' hyperthyroidism. Sequencing was performed on blood. The chain uses TRBV20-1 and TRBJ2-1; 8 positions match TRBD2. In DNA form, the CDR3 reads TGCAGTGCCCCCAGCGGGAGAGCCTACAATGAGCAGTCCTTC. Its translation: CSAPSGRAYNEQSF.